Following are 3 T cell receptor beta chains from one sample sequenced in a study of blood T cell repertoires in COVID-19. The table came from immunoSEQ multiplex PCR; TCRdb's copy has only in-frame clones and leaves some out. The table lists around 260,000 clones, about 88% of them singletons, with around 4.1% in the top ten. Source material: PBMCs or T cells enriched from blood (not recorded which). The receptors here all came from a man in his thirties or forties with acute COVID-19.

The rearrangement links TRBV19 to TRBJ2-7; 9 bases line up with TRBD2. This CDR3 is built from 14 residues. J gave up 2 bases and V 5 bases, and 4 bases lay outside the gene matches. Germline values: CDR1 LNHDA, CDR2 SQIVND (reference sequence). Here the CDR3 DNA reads TGTGCCAGTAGTTCGACTAGCGGAGCCTACGAGCAGTACGTC. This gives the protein CASSSTSGAYEQYV.

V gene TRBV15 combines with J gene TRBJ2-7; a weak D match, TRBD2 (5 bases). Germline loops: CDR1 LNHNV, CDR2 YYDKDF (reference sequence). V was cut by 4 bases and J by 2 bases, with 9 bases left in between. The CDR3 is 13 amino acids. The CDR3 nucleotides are TGTGCCACCAGCACGGGGATCACCTACGAGCAGTACGTC. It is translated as CATSTGITYEQYV.

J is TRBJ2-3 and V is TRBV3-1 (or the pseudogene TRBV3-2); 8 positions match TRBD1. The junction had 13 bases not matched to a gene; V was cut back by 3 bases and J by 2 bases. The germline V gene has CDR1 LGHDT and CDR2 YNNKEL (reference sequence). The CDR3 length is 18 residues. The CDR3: CASSHLFLGQGYTDTQYF. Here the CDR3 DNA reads TGTGCCAGCAGCCATTTGTTTTTAGGACAGGGATACACAGATACGCAGTATTTT.